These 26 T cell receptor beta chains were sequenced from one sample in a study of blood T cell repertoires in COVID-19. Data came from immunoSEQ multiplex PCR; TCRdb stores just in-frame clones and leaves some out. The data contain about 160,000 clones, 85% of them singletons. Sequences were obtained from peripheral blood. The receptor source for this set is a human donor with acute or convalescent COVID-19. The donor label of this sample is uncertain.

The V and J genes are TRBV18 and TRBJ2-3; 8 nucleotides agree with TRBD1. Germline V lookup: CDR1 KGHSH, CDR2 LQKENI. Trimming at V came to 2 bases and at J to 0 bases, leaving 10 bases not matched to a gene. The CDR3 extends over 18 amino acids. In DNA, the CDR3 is TGTGCCAGCTCACCAGACTACCGGGACAGGACTAGCACAGATACGCAGTATTTT. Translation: CASSPDYRDRTSTDTQYF.

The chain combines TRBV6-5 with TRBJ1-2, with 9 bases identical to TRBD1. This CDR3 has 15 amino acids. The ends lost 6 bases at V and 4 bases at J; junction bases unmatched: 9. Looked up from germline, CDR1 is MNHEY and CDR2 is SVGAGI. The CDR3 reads CASSLDRGPRYGYTF. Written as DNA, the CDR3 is TGTGCCAGCAGCTTGGACAGGGGCCCACGCTATGGCTACACCTTC.

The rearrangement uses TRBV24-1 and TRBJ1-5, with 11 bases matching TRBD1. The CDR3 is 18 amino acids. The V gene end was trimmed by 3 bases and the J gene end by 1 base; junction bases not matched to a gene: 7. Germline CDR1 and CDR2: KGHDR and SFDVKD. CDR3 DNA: TGTGCCACCAGTGATGCGGGACAGGGGGTACGGAGCAATCAGCCCCAGCATTTT. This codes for CATSDAGQGVRSNQPQHF.

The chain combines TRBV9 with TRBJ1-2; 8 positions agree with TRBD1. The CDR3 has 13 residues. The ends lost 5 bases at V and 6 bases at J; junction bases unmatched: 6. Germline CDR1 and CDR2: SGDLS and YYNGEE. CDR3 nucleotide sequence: TGTGCCAGCAGTTCCGGACAGGGAGATGGCTACACCTTC. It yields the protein CASSSGQGDGYTF.

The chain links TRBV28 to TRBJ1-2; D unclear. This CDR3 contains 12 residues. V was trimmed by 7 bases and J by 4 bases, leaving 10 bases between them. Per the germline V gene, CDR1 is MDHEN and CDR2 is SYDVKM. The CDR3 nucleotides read TGTGCCAGCACCCCGTACAGCTATGGCTACACCTTC. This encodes CASTPYSYGYTF.

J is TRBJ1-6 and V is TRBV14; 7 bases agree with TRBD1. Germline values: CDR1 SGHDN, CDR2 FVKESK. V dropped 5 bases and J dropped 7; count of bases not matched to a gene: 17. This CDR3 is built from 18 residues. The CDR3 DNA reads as TGTGCCAGCAGCACATCAGACAGGGACCGTTACCTAAATTCACCCCTCCACTTT. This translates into CASSTSDRDRYLNSPLHF.

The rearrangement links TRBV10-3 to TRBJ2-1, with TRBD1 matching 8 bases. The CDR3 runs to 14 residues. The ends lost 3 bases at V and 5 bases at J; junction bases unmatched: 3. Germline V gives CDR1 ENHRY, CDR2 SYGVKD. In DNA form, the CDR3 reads TGTGCCATCAGTGAAGCAGGGGGCAACAATGAGCAGTTCTTC. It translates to CAISEAGGNNEQFF.

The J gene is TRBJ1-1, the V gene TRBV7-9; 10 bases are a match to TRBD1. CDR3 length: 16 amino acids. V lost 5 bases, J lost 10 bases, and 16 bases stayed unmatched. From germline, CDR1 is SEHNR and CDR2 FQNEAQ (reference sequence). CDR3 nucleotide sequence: TGTGCCAGCAGCGCAGGTACCCGGACAGGGGGATCAGGAGCTTTCTTT. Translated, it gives CASSAGTRTGGSGAFF.

Here the CDR3 DNA reads TGCGCCAGCGGACTACGGGTCTACACCGGGGAGCTGTTTTTT. Translated: CASGLRVYTGELFF. This chain joins TRBV5-1 and TRBJ2-2; a weak D match, TRBD2 (6 bases). The CDR3 loop spans 14 amino acids. Trimming removed 7 bases from V and 3 bases from J, with 13 bases in between. Germline V gene data show CDR1 as SGHRS and CDR2 as YFSETQ. The whole variable domain, remainder taken from reference TRBV5-1 and TRBJ2-2, is KAGVTQTPRYLIKTRGQQVTLSCSPISGHRSVSWYQQTPGQGLQFLFEYFSETQRNKGNFPGRFSGRQFSNSRSEMNVSTLELGDSALYLCASGLRVYTGELFFGEGSRLTVL.

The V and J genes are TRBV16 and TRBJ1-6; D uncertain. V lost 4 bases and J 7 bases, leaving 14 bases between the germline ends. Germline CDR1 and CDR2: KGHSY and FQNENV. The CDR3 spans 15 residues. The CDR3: CASSPSAVFNSPLHF. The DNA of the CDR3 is TGTGCCAGCAGCCCCTCCGCAGTGTTCAATTCACCCCTCCACTTT.

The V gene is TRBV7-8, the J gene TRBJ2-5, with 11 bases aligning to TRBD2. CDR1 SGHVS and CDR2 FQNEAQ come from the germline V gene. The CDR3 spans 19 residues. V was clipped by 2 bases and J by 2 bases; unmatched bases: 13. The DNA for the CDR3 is TGTGCCAGCAGCTTACGGTCCCTAGCGGGGGGATCCCTTCAAGAGACCCAGTACTTC. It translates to CASSLRSLAGGSLQETQYF.

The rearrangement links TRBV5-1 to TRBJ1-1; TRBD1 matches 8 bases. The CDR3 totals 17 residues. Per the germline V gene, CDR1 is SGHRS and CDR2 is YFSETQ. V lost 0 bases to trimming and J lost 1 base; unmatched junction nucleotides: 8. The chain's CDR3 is CASSLGQGAIWNTEAFF. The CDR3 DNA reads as TGCGCCAGCAGCTTGGGGCAGGGGGCTATTTGGAACACTGAAGCTTTCTTT.

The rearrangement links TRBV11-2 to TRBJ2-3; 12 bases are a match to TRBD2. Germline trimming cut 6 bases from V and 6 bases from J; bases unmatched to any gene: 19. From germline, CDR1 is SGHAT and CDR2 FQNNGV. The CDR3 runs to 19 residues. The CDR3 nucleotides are TGTGCCAGCAGTATAGCCTCCTGGCTAGCGGGGGGGCCTGGGGATACGCAGTATTTT. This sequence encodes CASSIASWLAGGPGDTQYF.

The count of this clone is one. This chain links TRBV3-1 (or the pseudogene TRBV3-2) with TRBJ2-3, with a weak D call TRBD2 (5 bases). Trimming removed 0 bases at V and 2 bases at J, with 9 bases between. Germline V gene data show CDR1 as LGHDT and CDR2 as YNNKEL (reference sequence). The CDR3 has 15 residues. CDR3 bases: TGTGCCAGCAGCCAAGATAGGAGGACCACAGATACGCAGTATTTT. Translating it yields CASSQDRRTTDTQYF.

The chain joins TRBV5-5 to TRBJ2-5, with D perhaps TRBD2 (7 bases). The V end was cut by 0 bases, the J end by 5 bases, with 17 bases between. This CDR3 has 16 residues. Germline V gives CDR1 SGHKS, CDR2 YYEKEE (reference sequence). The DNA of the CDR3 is TGTGCCAGCAGCTTGGCCGTACGGGGGGCAACGGAGACCCAGTACTTC. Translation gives CASSLAVRGATETQYF.

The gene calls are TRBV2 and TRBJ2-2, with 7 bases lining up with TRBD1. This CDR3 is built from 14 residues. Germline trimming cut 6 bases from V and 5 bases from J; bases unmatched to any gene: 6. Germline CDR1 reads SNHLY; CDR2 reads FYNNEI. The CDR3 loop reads CASRDRVATGELFF. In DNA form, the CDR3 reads TGTGCCAGCAGAGACAGGGTAGCGACCGGGGAGCTGTTTTTT.

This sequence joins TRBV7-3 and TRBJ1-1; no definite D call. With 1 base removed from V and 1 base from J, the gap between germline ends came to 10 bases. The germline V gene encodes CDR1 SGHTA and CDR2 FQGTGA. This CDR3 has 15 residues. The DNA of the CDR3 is TGTGCCAGCAGCTTAAACGGCCAGGCGAACACTGAAGCTTTCTTT. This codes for CASSLNGQANTEAFF.

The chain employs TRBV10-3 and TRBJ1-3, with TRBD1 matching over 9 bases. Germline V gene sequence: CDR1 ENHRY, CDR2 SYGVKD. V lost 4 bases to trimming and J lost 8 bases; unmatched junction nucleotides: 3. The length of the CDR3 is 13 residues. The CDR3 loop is CAISGGQGYTIYF. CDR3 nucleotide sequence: TGTGCCATCAGTGGGGGACAGGGATACACCATATATTTT.

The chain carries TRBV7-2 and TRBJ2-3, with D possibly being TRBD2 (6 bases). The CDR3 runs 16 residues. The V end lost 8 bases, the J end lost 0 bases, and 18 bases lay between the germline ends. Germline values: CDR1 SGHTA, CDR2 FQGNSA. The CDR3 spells CASRGLAYSSTDTQYF. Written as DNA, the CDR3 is TGTGCCAGCCGAGGCCTAGCGTACTCTAGCACAGATACGCAGTATTTT.

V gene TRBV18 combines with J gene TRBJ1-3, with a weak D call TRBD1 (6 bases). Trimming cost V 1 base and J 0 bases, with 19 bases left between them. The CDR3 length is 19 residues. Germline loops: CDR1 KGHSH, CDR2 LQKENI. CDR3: CASSPLPKTGLNSGNTIYF. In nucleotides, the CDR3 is TGTGCCAGCTCACCACTCCCAAAAACAGGGCTCAACTCTGGAAACACCATATATTTT.

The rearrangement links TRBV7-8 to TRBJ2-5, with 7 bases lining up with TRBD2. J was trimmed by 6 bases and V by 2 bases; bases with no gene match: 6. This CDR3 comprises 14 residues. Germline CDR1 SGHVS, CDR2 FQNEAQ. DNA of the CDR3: TGTGCCAGCAGCTTAACCTTAGCGGGCCAGACCCAGTACTTC. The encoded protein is CASSLTLAGQTQYF.

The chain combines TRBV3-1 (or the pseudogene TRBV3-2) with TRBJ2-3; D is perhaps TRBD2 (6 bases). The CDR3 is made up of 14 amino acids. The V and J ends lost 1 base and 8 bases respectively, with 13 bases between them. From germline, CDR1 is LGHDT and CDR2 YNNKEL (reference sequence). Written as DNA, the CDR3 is TGTGCCAGCAGCCAAGGCCTAGCGAGCGGTACGCAGTATTTT. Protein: CASSQGLASGTQYF.

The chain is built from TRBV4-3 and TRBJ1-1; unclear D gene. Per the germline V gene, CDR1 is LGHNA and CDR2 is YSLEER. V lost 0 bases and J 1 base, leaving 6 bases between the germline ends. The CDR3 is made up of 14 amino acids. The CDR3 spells CASSQDRGNTEAFF. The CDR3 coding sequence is TGCGCCAGCAGCCAAGATCGGGGGAACACTGAAGCTTTCTTT.

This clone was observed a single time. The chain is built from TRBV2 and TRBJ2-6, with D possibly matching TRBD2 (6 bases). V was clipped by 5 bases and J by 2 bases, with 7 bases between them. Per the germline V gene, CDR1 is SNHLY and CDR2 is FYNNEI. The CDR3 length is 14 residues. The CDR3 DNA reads TGTGCCAGCAGTCCGGGGGCTGGGGCCAACGTCCTGACTTTC. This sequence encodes CASSPGAGANVLTF. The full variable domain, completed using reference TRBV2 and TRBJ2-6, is EPEVTQTPSHQVTQMGQEVILRCVPISNHLYFYWYRQILGQKVEFLVSFYNNEISEKSEIFDDQFSVERPDGSNFTLKIRSTKLEDSAMYFCASSPGAGANVLTFGAGSRLTVL.

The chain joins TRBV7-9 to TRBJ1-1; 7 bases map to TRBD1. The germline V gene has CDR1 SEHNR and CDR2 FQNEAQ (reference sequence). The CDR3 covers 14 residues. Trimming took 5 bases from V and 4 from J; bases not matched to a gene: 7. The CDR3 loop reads CASSPTGRPTEAFF. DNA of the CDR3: TGTGCCAGCAGCCCGACAGGGAGACCCACTGAAGCTTTCTTT.

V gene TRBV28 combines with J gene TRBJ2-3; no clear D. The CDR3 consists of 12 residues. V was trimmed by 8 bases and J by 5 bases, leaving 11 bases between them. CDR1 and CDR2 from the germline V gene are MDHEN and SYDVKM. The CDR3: CASAVSVDTQYF. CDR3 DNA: TGTGCCAGCGCGGTCTCTGTAGATACGCAGTATTTT.